Presented here are 25 T cell receptor beta chains from one specimen sequenced in a study of blood T cell repertoires in COVID-19. Clones were sequenced by immunoSEQ multiplex PCR, and TCRdb holds only the in-frame ones, with some missing. The sample consists of about 220,000 clones, about four fifths of them appearing once. The sequenced material came from PBMCs or T cells enriched from blood (not recorded which). These receptors originate from a woman aged 45-65 years who had been exposed to COVID-19.

This clone was picked up a small number of times. V is TRBV29-1 and J is TRBJ2-2, with no clear D. Deletions cut 6 bases from V and 5 bases from J, with 13 bases between. The germline V gene encodes CDR1 SQVTM and CDR2 ANQGSEA. The CDR3 has 13 amino acids. CDR3 sequence (DNA): TGCAGCGTGTCGCGCTCCGTGACCGGGGAGCTGTTTTTT. Its translation is CSVSRSVTGELFF.

The rearrangement uses TRBV7-2 and TRBJ1-1, with D perhaps matching TRBD1 (5 bases). V lost 3 bases and J 1 base, leaving 9 bases between the germline ends. There are 14 residues in the CDR3. Per the germline V gene, CDR1 is SGHTA and CDR2 is FQGNSA. CDR3 DNA: TGTGCCAGCAGCTTCGGCGGACAGAACACTGAAGCTTTCTTT. It translates to CASSFGGQNTEAFF.

The gene calls are TRBV19 and TRBJ1-5; the match to TRBD1 covers 7 bases. The germline gives CDR1 LNHDA, CDR2 SQIVND (reference sequence). J lost 2 bases, V lost 2 bases, and 6 bases had no gene match. The CDR3 spans 16 residues. The CDR3 here is CASSIKNGQGNQPQHF. For the CDR3, the DNA is TGTGCCAGTAGTATAAAGAATGGACAGGGCAATCAGCCCCAGCATTTT.

CDR3 in amino acids: CASRTGGNYGYTF. CDR3 sequence (DNA): TGTGCCAGCAGGACGGGGGGCAACTATGGCTACACCTTC. V gene TRBV6-5 combines with J gene TRBJ1-2; D is perhaps TRBD1 (6 bases). From germline, CDR1 is MNHEY and CDR2 SVGAGI. The CDR3 sequence is 13 residues long. V was clipped by 6 bases and J by 2 bases, with 10 bases between them.

The chain combines TRBV7-9 with TRBJ1-1, with no clear D. In germline, CDR1 is SEHNR, CDR2 FQNEAQ (reference sequence). CDR3 length equals 13 residues. V lost 0 bases to trimming and J lost 5 bases, with 7 bases between them. CDR3 amino acids: CASSLAAGTEAFF. The CDR3 coding sequence is TGTGCCAGCAGCTTAGCGGCAGGAACTGAAGCTTTCTTT.

The chain is built from TRBV19 and TRBJ2-3, with 10 bases matching TRBD1. V shed 4 bases, J shed 2 bases, and the junction held 6 bases outside the gene matches. This CDR3 comprises 16 residues. Germline V CDR1 and CDR2: LNHDA, SQIVND (reference sequence). Here the CDR3 reads CASSTDRGPFTDTQYF. CDR3 in DNA: TGTGCCAGTAGTACTGACAGGGGGCCTTTCACAGATACGCAGTATTTT.

This chain joins TRBV5-1 and TRBJ2-7; TRBD1 matches 8 bases. The CDR3 consists of 16 residues. V was pared by 0 bases and J by 3 bases, with 8 bases of the junction left unmatched. CDR1 SGHRS and CDR2 YFSETQ come from the germline V gene. For the CDR3, the DNA is TGCGCCAGCAGCTTGGAGGGGACAGGTTTTAACTACGAGCAGTACTTC. Its protein product is CASSLEGTGFNYEQYF.

The count of this clone is one. The chain joins TRBV27 to TRBJ2-6; 8 bases map to TRBD1. Germline values: CDR1 MNHEY, CDR2 SMNVEV (reference sequence). V lost 5 bases, J lost 0 bases, and 12 bases stayed unmatched. CDR3 length: 19 amino acids. The CDR3, as DNA: TGTGCCAGCAGTCTAGCTCCCCGACAGGGGAGCTCTGGGGCCAACGTCCTGACTTTC. Translated, it gives CASSLAPRQGSSGANVLTF. Filled out from reference TRBV27 and TRBJ2-6, the complete variable domain reads EAQVTQNPRYLITVTGKKLTVTCSQNMNHEYMSWYRQDPGLGLRQIYYSMNVEVTDKGDVPEGYKVSRKEKRNFPLILESPSPNQTSLYFCASSLAPRQGSSGANVLTFGAGSRLTVL.

The J gene is TRBJ2-3, the V gene TRBV10-3; 8 positions match TRBD1. CDR3 length equals 14 residues. Looked up from germline, CDR1 is ENHRY and CDR2 is SYGVKD. With V trimmed by 6 bases and J by 3 bases, 5 bases remained unmatched. The CDR3 region is CAIRPGQGTDTQYF. For the CDR3, the DNA is TGTGCCATCAGGCCCGGACAGGGAACAGATACGCAGTATTTT.

The chain recombines TRBV16 with TRBJ2-1; no clear D gene. The CDR3 is made up of 16 amino acids. The germline V gene encodes CDR1 KGHSY and CDR2 FQNENV. Trimming removed 0 bases from V and 8 bases from J, with 17 bases in between. CDR3: CASSQSTFGPQDEQFF. CDR3 bases: TGTGCCAGCAGCCAATCAACATTTGGGCCCCAGGATGAGCAGTTCTTC.

The chain links TRBV12-3 or TRBV12-4 to TRBJ2-3, with D maybe TRBD1 (7 bases). The CDR3 loop spans 13 amino acids. The germline V and J ends were trimmed by 5 bases and 4 bases, with 10 bases remaining between them. The CDR3: CASSPRGADTQYF. The CDR3 bases are TGTGCCAGCAGTCCCAGGGGGGCAGATACGCAGTATTTT.

CDR3 sequence: CASGLLPRGGRFNEQFF. The CDR3 bases are TGTGCTAGTGGTTTGCTCCCCCGGGGGGGCCGTTTCAATGAGCAGTTCTTC. The chain recombines TRBV12-5 with TRBJ2-1; the match to TRBD2 covers 8 bases. This CDR3 is 17 amino acids long. Germline lookup yields CDR1 LGHNT and CDR2 FRNRAP. V trimming: 2 bases; J trimming: 6 bases; junction bases outside the gene matches: 12.

The chain is built from TRBV28 and TRBJ1-1; D is uncertain. The CDR3 covers 11 residues. Germline CDR1 and CDR2: MDHEN and SYDVKM. Trimming stripped 6 bases from V and 8 bases from J, with 10 bases between. The CDR3 protein is CASRDRVEAFF. The CDR3 coding sequence is TGTGCCAGCAGGGATCGGGTGGAAGCTTTCTTT.

The genes are TRBV12-5 and TRBJ2-4, with TRBD1 matching over 8 bases. Losses at the gene ends were 5 bases for V and 7 bases for J; bases not matched to a gene: 10. In germline, CDR1 is LGHNT, CDR2 FRNRAP. The CDR3 covers 15 residues. In DNA form, the CDR3 reads TGTGCTAGTGGTCCCGGGACAGGCGCCGAGAACATTCAGTACTTC. The encoded protein is CASGPGTGAENIQYF.

The rearrangement links TRBV3-1 (or the pseudogene TRBV3-2) to TRBJ2-2, with TRBD2 matching over 8 bases. Trimming removed 2 bases from V and 1 base from J; junction bases left unmatched: 6. The CDR3 is 17 amino acids. The V gene's germline CDR1 is LGHDT and CDR2 YNNKEL (reference sequence). CDR3 loop: CASSQHRGGMNTGELFF. The CDR3, as DNA: TGTGCCAGCAGCCAACACCGCGGGGGGATGAACACCGGGGAGCTGTTTTTT.

This sequence joins TRBV5-1 and TRBJ1-1; the D is unclear. Looked up from germline, CDR1 is SGHRS and CDR2 is YFSETQ. The CDR3 contains 14 residues. Trimming left V 2 bases short and J 4 bases short, with 12 bases between. As DNA, the CDR3 is TGCGCCAGCAGCTTTCCGGAGGCTGGCACTGAAGCTTTCTTT. This encodes CASSFPEAGTEAFF.

The V and J genes are TRBV4-2 and TRBJ1-3; D is possibly TRBD1 (5 bases). Between the trimmed V and J ends, which lost 0 bases and 3 bases, there was a span of 15 bases. The CDR3 covers 17 residues. The germline gives CDR1 LGHNA, CDR2 YNFKEQ. The CDR3 nucleotides are TGTGCCAGCAGCCAAGATTTAAGGGGTAGAAGTGGAAACACCATATATTTT. This codes for CASSQDLRGRSGNTIYF.

The gene calls are TRBV7-9 and TRBJ1-3; unclear D gene. This CDR3 has 14 residues. V gave up 4 bases and J gave up 4 bases, with 11 bases separating them. CDR1 and CDR2 from the germline V gene are SEHNR and FQNEAQ (reference sequence). For the CDR3, the DNA is TGTGCCAGCAGCTCGCCGGGGATCGGAAACACCATATATTTT. This encodes CASSSPGIGNTIYF.

A few counts support this clone. V gene TRBV7-2 combines with J gene TRBJ1-1; D gene uncertain. Trimming shortened V by 5 bases and J by 4 bases, and 20 bases separated the two germline ends. CDR1 is SGHTA and CDR2 is FQGNSA in the germline V gene. The CDR3 is 16 amino acids. In nucleotides, the CDR3 is TGTGCCAGCAGCCAAACGTTATTGAGGAGCGGCACTGAAGCTTTCTTT. Protein sequence: CASSQTLLRSGTEAFF.

This chain joins TRBV9 and TRBJ1-2, with TRBD1 as a possible D gene (5 bases). Germline loops: CDR1 SGDLS, CDR2 YYNGEE. This CDR3 is 14 amino acids long. V lost 4 bases and J lost 1, with 11 bases in between. CDR3: CASSPRQGNYGYTF. The CDR3 nucleotides read TGTGCCAGCAGCCCCCGGCAGGGTAACTATGGCTACACCTTC.

The table lists this clone with a count of one. This chain uses TRBV18 with TRBJ2-5, with a tentative D call TRBD1 (5 bases). The V end was cut by 3 bases, the J end by 9 bases, with 14 bases between. Germline lookup yields CDR1 KGHSH and CDR2 LQKENI. There are 13 residues in the CDR3. CDR3 DNA sequence: TGTGCCAGCTCACCCGCCTCCGTAGGGGCCCAGTACTTC. This translates into CASSPASVGAQYF.

The V and J genes are TRBV5-1 and TRBJ2-3; 8 positions agree with TRBD2. Per the germline V gene, CDR1 is SGHRS and CDR2 is YFSETQ. V lost 4 bases to trimming and J lost 5 bases; unmatched junction nucleotides: 9. This CDR3 is built from 15 residues. DNA for the CDR3: TGCGCCAGCAGCCCGACGGGGGGGGCAAGAGATACGCAGTATTTT. This translates into CASSPTGGARDTQYF. The complete variable domain, with remaining parts taken from reference TRBV5-1 and TRBJ2-3, reads KAGVTQTPRYLIKTRGQQVTLSCSPISGHRSVSWYQQTPGQGLQFLFEYFSETQRNKGNFPGRFSGRQFSNSRSEMNVSTLELGDSALYLCASSPTGGARDTQYFGPGTRLTVL.

The chain links TRBV24-1 to TRBJ2-1; 11 bases are a match to TRBD1. CDR1 and CDR2 from the germline V gene are KGHDR and SFDVKD. The CDR3 is 13 amino acids. Losses at the gene ends were 12 bases for V and 5 bases for J; bases not matched to a gene: 5. CDR3 sequence: CAAGQGADNEQFF. The CDR3 DNA reads TGTGCCGCAGGACAGGGGGCGGACAATGAGCAGTTCTTC.

V and J are TRBV6-1 and TRBJ2-2; 9 bases line up with TRBD1. CDR1 and CDR2 from the germline V gene are MNHNS and SASEGT. The CDR3 sequence is 17 residues long. V trimming: 2 bases; J trimming: 2 bases; junction bases outside the gene matches: 6. For the CDR3, the DNA is TGTGCCAGCAGTGAACCACGGGGACAGGGAAACACCGGGGAGCTGTTTTTT. It encodes CASSEPRGQGNTGELFF.

The chain joins TRBV3-1 (or the pseudogene TRBV3-2) to TRBJ1-5, with TRBD1 as a possible D gene (6 bases). The germline CDR1 and CDR2 sequences are LGHDT and YNNKEL (reference sequence). This CDR3 region has 16 residues. Trimming took 1 base from V and 1 from J, leaving 11 bases between them. The CDR3 sequence is CASSQGTGRSNQPQHF. Written as DNA, the CDR3 is TGTGCCAGCAGCCAAGGCACAGGGAGAAGCAATCAGCCCCAGCATTTT.